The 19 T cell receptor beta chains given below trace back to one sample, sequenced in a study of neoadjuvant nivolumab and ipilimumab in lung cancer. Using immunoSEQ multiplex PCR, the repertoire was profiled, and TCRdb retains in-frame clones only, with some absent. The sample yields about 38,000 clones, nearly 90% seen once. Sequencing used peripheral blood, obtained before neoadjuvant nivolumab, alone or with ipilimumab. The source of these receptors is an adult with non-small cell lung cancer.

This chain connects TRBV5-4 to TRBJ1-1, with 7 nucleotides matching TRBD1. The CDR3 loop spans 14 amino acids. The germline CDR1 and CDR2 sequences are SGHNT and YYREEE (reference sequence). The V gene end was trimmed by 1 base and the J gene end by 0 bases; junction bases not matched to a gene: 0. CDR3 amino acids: CASSLQGVNTEAFF. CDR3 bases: TGTGCCAGCAGCTTGCAGGGGGTGAACACTGAAGCTTTCTTT.

CDR3 residues: CASSLAQLKQETQYF. The CDR3 DNA sequence: TGCGCCAGCAGCTTGGCACAGCTTAAACAAGAGACCCAGTACTTC. The V call is TRBV5-1, the J call TRBJ2-5, with D hard to call. From germline, CDR1 is SGHRS and CDR2 YFSETQ. This CDR3 contains 15 residues. Trimming removed 0 bases at V and 2 bases at J, with 11 bases between.

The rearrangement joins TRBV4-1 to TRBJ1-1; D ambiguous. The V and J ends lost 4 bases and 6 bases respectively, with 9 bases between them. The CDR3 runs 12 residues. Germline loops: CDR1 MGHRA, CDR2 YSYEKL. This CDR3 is CASSRPGPEAFF. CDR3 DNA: TGCGCCAGCAGCCGACCCGGGCCTGAAGCTTTCTTT.

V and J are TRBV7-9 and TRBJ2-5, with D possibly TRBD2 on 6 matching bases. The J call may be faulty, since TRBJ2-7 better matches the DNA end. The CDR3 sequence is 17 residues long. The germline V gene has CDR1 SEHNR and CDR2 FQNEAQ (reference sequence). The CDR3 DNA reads TGTGCCAGCAGCGGCCCTGTCCCGTCCGGGAGCTCCTACGAGCAGTACTTC. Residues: CASSGPVPSGSSYEQYF.

The CDR3 DNA reads as TGTGCCTGGAATTTAGGCGGGACAGTTGGAAACACCATATATTTT. It translates to CAWNLGGTVGNTIYF. This chain links TRBV30 with TRBJ1-3, with TRBD1 matching 7 bases. The V gene end was trimmed by 4 bases and the J gene end by 3 bases; junction bases not matched to a gene: 9. Germline-derived CDR1 and CDR2 are GTSNPN and SVGIG (reference sequence). The CDR3 extends over 15 amino acids.

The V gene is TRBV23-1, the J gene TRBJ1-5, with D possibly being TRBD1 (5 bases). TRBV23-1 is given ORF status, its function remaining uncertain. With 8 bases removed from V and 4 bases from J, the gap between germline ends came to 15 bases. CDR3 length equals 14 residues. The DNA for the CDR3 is TGCGCCAGCCAGGGTTCCGAGGGTAATCAGCCCCAGCATTTT. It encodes CASQGSEGNQPQHF.

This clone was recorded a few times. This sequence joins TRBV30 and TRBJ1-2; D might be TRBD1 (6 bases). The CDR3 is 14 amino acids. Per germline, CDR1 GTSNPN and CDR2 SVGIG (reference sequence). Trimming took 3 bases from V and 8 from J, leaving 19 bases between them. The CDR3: CAWRMRTVSLGYTF. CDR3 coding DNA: TGTGCCTGGAGGATGAGGACAGTCAGCCTGGGCTACACCTTC.

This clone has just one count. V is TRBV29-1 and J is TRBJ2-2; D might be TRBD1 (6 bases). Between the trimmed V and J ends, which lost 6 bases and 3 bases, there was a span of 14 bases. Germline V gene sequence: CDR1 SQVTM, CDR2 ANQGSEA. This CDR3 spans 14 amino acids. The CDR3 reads CSVSGEWDTGELFF. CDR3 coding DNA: TGCAGCGTCTCAGGGGAATGGGACACCGGGGAGCTGTTTTTT.

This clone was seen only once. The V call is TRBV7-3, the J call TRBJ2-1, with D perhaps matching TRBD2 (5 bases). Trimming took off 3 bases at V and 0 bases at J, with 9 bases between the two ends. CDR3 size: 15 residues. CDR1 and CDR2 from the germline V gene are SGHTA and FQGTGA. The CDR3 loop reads CASSLSGASYNEQFF. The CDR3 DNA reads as TGTGCCAGCAGCTTGAGCGGCGCCTCCTACAATGAGCAGTTCTTC.

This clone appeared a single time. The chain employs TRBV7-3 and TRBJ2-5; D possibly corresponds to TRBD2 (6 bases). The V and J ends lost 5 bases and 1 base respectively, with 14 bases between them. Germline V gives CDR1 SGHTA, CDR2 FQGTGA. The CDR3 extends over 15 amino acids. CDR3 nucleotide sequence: TGTGCCAGCAGCCCTCAGGGACTGGGCCAAGAGACCCAGTACTTC. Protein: CASSPQGLGQETQYF.

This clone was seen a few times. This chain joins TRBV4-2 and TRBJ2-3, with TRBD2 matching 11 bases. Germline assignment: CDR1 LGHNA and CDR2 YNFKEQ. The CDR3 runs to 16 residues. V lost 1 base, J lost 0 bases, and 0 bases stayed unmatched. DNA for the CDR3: TGTGCCAGCAGCCAAGGACTAGCGGGAAGCACAGATACGCAGTATTTT. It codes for CASSQGLAGSTDTQYF.

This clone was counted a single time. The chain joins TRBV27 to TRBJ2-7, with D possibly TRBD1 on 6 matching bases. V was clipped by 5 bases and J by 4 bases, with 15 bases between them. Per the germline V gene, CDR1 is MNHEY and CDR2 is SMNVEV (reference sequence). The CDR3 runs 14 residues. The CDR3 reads CASSPAAGAYEQYF. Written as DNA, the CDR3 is TGTGCCAGCAGTCCGGCGGCAGGGGCGTACGAGCAGTACTTC.

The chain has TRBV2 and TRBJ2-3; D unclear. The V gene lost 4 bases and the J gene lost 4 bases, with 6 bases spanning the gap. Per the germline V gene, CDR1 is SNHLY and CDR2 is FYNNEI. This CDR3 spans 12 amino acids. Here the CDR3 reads CASSALPDTQYF. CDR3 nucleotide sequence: TGTGCCAGCAGTGCCCTCCCAGATACGCAGTATTTT.

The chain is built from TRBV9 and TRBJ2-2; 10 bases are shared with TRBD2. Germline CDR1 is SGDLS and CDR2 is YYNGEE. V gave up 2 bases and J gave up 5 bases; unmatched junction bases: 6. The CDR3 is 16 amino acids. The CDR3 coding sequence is TGTGCCAGCAGCGTTTCTAGCGGGAGAAATACCGGGGAGCTGTTTTTT. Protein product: CASSVSSGRNTGELFF.

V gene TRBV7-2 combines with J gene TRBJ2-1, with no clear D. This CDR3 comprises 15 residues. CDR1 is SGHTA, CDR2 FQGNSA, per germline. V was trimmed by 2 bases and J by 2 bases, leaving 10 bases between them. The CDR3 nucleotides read TGTGCCAGCAGCTTATCAGTGACGGCCTACAATGAGCAGTTCTTC. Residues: CASSLSVTAYNEQFF.

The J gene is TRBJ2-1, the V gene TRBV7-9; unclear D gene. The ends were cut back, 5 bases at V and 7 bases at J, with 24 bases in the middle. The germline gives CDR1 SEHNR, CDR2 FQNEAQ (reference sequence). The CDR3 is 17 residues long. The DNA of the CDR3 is TGTGCCAGCAGCCTACCCGTAGAGTACCAGCAGAGGAATGAGCAGTTCTTC. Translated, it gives CASSLPVEYQQRNEQFF.

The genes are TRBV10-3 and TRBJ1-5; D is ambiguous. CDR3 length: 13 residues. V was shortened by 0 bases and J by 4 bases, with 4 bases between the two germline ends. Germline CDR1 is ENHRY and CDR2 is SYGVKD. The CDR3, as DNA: TGTGCCATCAGTGAGTCGGAGAATCAGCCCCAGCATTTT. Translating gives CAISESENQPQHF.

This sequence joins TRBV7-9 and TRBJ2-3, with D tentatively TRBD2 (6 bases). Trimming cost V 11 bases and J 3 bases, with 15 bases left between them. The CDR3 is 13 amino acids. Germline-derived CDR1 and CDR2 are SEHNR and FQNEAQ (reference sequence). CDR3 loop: CADTAGWTDTQYF. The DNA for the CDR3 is TGTGCCGATACCGCGGGATGGACAGATACGCAGTATTTT.

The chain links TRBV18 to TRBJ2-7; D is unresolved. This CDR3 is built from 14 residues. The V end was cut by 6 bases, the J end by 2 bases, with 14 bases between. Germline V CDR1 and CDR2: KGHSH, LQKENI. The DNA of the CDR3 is TGTGCCAGCTCCCCCACCAGCCGAGCCTACGAGCAGTACTTC. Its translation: CASSPTSRAYEQYF.